This T cell receptor (beta chain) was recorded in a study of T cell changes during pregnancy in multiple sclerosis. The table came from immunoSEQ multiplex PCR; TCRdb's copy has only in-frame clones and leaves some out. The sample gives 60,000 to 85,000 clones, 90% to 95% of which show up once; 1.3% is in the top ten. The sequence was obtained from a female donor in good health, enrolled as a control in a pregnancy study. The specimen was peripheral blood, collected in the second trimester of pregnancy.

The CDR3 coding sequence is TGTGCCAGCATCTTAGGGACTACCTACGAGCAGTACTTC. Its translation: CASILGTTYEQYF. The V gene is TRBV2, the J gene TRBJ2-7, with 7 bases that match TRBD2. J was trimmed by 2 bases and V by 7 bases; bases with no gene match: 5. The CDR3 loop spans 13 amino acids. Germline values: CDR1 SNHLY, CDR2 FYNNEI.